This TCR beta chain is from a study of control samples from healthy donors and cancer patients. TCRdb keeps only in-frame clones here, not all; method: immunoSEQ multiplex PCR. The table shows some 99,000 clones, with about 89% occurring only once. About this clone itself: At one end the junction does not follow the germline gene, possibly because of a read error.

This CDR3 has 15 amino acids. Germline V gene lookup returns CDR1 MNHEY and CDR2 SVGAGI. J is TRBJ1-2 and V is TRBV6-5; no clear D gene. The TCR was taken from a woman between 45 and 60 years old in good health. The specimen sequenced was blood. CDR3 coding DNA: TGTGCCAGCAGTTACGACCTGATGGAGCCCTATCGCTACACCTTC. Amino acid sequence: CASSYDLMEPYRYTF.